The clone carrying this T cell receptor beta chain was seen only once. Its matching antigen is unknown. This sample stems from a study of cytomegalovirus exposure and HLA in healthy donors. Study overall: The same platform was used for the roughly 130 validation repertoires as for the approximately 670 first-cohort repertoires, as reported in a later analysis.

TCRdb's copy holds only in-frame clones and misses some; the assay was immunoSEQ multiplex PCR. The table has roughly 140,000 clones, approximately 90% seen once. Broader study findings: Under in vitro conditions, three CMV-associated chains were confirmed as specific for CMV antigens. Most TCR sequences proved rare, with some public TCRs found in many donors.

Deletions cut 3 bases from V and 2 bases from J, with 16 bases between. Looked up from germline, CDR1 is LNHDA and CDR2 is SQIVND (reference sequence). This CDR3 region has 17 residues. The receptor's source is a man younger than 30 in good health and CMV-seronegative. Sequencing was performed on PBMCs. The chain has TRBV19 and TRBJ2-2; possibly TRBD1 for D (6 bases). In nucleotides, the CDR3 is TGTGCCAGTAGTATTATGGCAGGGGTGGTAAACACCGGGGAGCTGTTTTTT. Protein sequence: CASSIMAGVVNTGELFF.